This note documents a single TCR beta chain sequence. Its target antigen remains unknown. Base qualities are not recorded, but no much larger clone differs from it by a single base. The data belong to a study of CD8+CD57+ T cells in acquired aplastic anemia (dated by TCRdb to 2016 to 2018). Study-level background: A mean of roughly 3.2 ug of DNA, ranging from about 0.19 to 30 ug, was extracted from sorted CD4+ and CD8+ cells. A CD8+CD57+ expansion meant a frequency higher than the mean frequency seen in healthy subjects.

Patients chosen for sequencing had shown expansion of CD8+CD57+ cells by flow cytometry. All patients had severe acquired aplastic anemia diagnosed by International Study of Aplastic Anemia and Agranulocytosis and Camitta criteria. No therapy had been received by the patients at the time of blood sampling. In this study, sorted CD4+ and CD8+ T cells from the blood of healthy subjects and of severe aplastic anemia patients had their TCR repertoires deep-sequenced. Patients were enrolled in the USA under clinicaltrials.gov protocols 00001620, 01623167, 00001397, 00071045, 00081523 and 00961064. Ficoll-Paque density gradient centrifugation was used to isolate peripheral blood mononuclear cells. Before DNA extraction, CD4+ and CD8+ T cells were sorted by FACS or by magnetic beads. Genomic DNA served as template for TCR beta VDJ combination and CDR3 sequence profiling. TCR repertoire sequencing was run on an Illumina HiSeq 2000. Regarding the original processing steps: Repertoire assessment relied on Simpson's diversity index, CDR3 size and DJ length profiles, and TRBV/TRBJ rearrangement plots. The most abundant DNA sequence in the deep sequencing data was defined as the immunodominant clone. CDR3 amino acid sequences were checked for sharing across subjects and were also compared against the VDJdb database and published repertoires. The public reads were quality trimmed at Q25 with fastp and then assembled into clones with MiXCR by TCRdb, keeping productive beta chains. Here each entry gathers all rows of one CDR3 protein and keeps the most common genes and DNA. The V and J calls shown here were made by TCRdb, not taken from the authors' results. The table for this sample lists approximately 470,000 distinct CDR3 sequences; roughly a third of them were counted only once. 0.82% of the sample is in the top ten clones.

V is shortened by 5 bases, J by 1 base, and the region joining them spans 14 bases. The CDR3 runs 16 amino acids, cysteine and phenylalanine included. The CDR3 DNA has 48 bases and is translated from base 1. Based on the germline V gene, the CDR1 and CDR2 sequences are SGHVS and FQNEAQ. What the authors observed across the whole study: Patients and healthy controls showed no significant difference in CD8+ Simpson's diversity (P=0.060). Twenty-nine CD8+ CDR3 sequences were shared between patients and controls but appeared highly expressed in patients and within their immunodominant clones.

The chain is assembled from TRBV7-8 and TRBJ2-2; the D segment cannot be called with confidence. The receptor comes from a human donor with aplastic anemia. Sequencing was performed on sorted CD4+, CD8+, or CD8+CD57+ T cells (not recorded which) from PBMCs. The DNA sequence is given as TGTGCCAGCAGCCTAACACTCAACGTGAACACCGGGGAGCTGTTTTTT. Its protein reads: CASSLTLNVNTGELFF.